This is a list of T cell receptor beta chains from one sample in a study of T-cell memory formation after mild COVID-19. TCRdb ran MiXCR on the 5' RACE reads and lists one entry per CDR3 protein. The sample lists 300,000 to 400,000 distinct CDR3 sequences; 15% to 20% were seen once. The sequencing input was PBMCs or a T cell subset sorted from them (not recorded which). These receptors came from a man younger than 35 who had mild COVID-19 (a few samples of this study predate the infection). Cell type and time point are not known. Both conserved end residues are part of each CDR3.

TRBJ2-7	TRBV7-2	CASSLAPSSYEQYF
TRBJ1-5	TRBV20-1	CSASLGSNQPQHF
TRBJ2-2	TRBV24-1	CATSDRRTGELFF
TRBJ2-1	TRBV6-5	CASSQGNEQFF
TRBJ2-7	TRBV4-2	CASSQETGGRYEQYF
TRBJ1-1	TRBV6-6	CASSPLQANTEAFF
TRBJ2-3	TRBV5-1	CASSLNSASTDTQYF
TRBJ2-3	TRBV30	CAWSGALGGGTQYF
TRBJ2-5	TRBV12-3/TRBV12-4	CASSAPGSQETQYF
TRBJ1-5	TRBV7-3	CASSLIGGVGQPQHF
TRBJ2-7	TRBV20-1	CSAPHAGPHEQYF
TRBJ1-1	TRBV29-1	CSAVGTEAFF
TRBJ2-5	TRBV12-3/TRBV12-4	CASSLGGGMTQYF
TRBJ2-3	TRBV24-1	CATNRDITDTQYF
TRBJ2-1	TRBV10-3	CAISARGRNEQFF
TRBJ2-3	TRBV20-1	CSARVPTDTQYF
TRBJ2-5	TRBV7-8	CASSLYLGTSGQETQYF
TRBJ2-1	TRBV20-1	CSAPGQYNEQFF
TRBJ2-3	TRBV5-1	CASSALWGPGTTDTQYF
TRBJ2-3	TRBV20-1	CSARDPRSTDTQYF
TRBJ1-2	TRBV19	CAAMGHLYGYTF
TRBJ1-4	TRBV4-3	CASSQDRQVNEKLFF
TRBJ2-5	TRBV6-2/TRBV6-3	CASTYHLGQGSETQYF
TRBJ2-2	TRBV12-3/TRBV12-4	CASTEKGGTNTGELFF
TRBJ1-4	TRBV4-1	CASSQERAGGDEKLFF
TRBJ1-2	TRBV27	CASTRGGNYGYTF
TRBJ2-4	TRBV7-9	CASSPGQGWAIQYF
TRBJ2-1	TRBV4-3	CASSQGSSGGAGYEQFF
TRBJ1-2	TRBV5-1	CASSLTPGGVGGYTF
TRBJ1-1	TRBV20-1	CSAGQNTEAFF
TRBJ2-7	TRBV5-6	CASSLWGHEQYF
TRBJ2-3	TRBV20-1	CSARVGQGPSDTQYF